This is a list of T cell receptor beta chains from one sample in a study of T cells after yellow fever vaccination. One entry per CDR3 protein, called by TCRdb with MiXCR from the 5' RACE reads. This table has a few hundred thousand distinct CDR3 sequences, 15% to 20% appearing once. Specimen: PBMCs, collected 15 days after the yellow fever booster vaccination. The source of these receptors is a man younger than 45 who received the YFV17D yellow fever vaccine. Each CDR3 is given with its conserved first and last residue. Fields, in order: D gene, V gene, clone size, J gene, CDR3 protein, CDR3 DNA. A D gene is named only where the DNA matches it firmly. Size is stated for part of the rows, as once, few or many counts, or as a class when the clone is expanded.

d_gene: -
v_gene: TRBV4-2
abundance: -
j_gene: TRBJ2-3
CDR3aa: CASSQEYGLGTQYF
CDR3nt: TGTGCCAGCAGCCAAGAATACGGGCTGGGTACGCAGTATTTT

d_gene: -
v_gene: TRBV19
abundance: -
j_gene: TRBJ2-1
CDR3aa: CATHRGNEQFF
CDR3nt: TGTGCCACCCACCGGGGCAATGAGCAGTTCTTC

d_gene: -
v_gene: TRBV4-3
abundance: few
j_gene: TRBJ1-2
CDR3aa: CASSQVGETNYGYTF
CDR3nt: TGCGCCAGCAGCCAAGTTGGGGAAACTAACTATGGCTACACCTTC

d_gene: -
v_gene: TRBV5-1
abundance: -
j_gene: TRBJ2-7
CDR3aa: CASSLMELGYEQYF
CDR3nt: TGCGCCAGCAGCTTGATGGAGTTAGGTTACGAGCAGTACTTC

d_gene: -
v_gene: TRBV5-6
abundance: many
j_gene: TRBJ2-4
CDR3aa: CASSQRGENIQYF
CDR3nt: TGTGCCAGCAGCCAAAGGGGGGAAAACATTCAGTACTTC

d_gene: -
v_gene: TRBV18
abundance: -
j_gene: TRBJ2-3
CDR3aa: CASSATHSVRTQYF
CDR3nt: TGTGCCAGCTCAGCTACTCATTCGGTCCGCACGCAGTATTTT

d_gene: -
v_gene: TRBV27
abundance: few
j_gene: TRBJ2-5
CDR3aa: CASISAASKTQYF
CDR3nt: TGTGCCAGCATCAGCGCGGCGTCGAAGACCCAGTACTTC

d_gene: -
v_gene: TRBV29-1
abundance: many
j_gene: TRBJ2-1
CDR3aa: CSVEGVAVNEQFF
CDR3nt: TGCAGCGTTGAAGGTGTGGCGGTCAATGAGCAGTTCTTC

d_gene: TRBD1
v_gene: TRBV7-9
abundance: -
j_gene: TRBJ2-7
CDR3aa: CASSLGTLDRDEQYF
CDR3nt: TGTGCCAGCAGCTTAGGGACCCTGGACAGGGACGAGCAGTACTTC

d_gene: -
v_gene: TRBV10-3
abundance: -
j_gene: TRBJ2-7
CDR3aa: CAIFSGTTSEQYF
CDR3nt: TGTGCCATATTTTCCGGGACAACGTCCGAGCAGTACTTC

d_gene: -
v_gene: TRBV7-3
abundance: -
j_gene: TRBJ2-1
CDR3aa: CASSLWGRVGNEQFF
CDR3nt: TGTGCCAGCAGCTTATGGGGGCGGGTTGGGAATGAGCAGTTCTTC

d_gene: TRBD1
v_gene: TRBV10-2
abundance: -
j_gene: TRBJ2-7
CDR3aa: CASSASGQGFYEQYF
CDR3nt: TGCGCCAGCAGCGCATCGGGACAGGGGTTCTACGAGCAGTACTTC

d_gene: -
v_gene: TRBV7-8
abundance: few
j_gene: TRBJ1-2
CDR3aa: CASSLVPEANYGYTF
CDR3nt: TGTGCCAGCAGCTTAGTACCTGAAGCTAACTATGGCTACACCTTC

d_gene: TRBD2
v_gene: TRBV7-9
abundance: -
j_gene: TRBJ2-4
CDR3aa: CASSHGLAGGQYF
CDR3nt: TGTGCCAGCAGCCATGGACTAGCGGGCGGTCAGTACTTC

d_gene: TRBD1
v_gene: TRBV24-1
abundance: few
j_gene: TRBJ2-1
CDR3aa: CATSDAGQGPAGNEQFF
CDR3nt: TGTGCCACCAGTGATGCAGGACAGGGGCCTGCGGGTAATGAGCAGTTCTTC

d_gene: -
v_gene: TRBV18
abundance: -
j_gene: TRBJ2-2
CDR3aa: CASSPLSSTLAGELFF
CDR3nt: TGTGCCAGCTCACCACTAAGCTCGACCCTGGCCGGGGAGCTGTTTTTT

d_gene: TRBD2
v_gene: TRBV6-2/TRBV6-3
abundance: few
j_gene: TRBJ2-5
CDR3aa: CASSQLREDETQYF
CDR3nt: TGTGCCAGCAGTCAACTCCGGGAGGATGAGACCCAGTACTTC

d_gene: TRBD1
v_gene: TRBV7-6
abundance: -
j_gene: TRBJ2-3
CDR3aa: CASSPTGGARDTQYF
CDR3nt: TGTGCCAGCAGCCCCACAGGGGGCGCCCGGGATACGCAGTATTTT

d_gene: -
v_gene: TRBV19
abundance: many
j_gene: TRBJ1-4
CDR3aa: CASRQPSNEKLFF
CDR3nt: TGTGCCAGTCGACAGCCTTCTAATGAAAAACTGTTTTTT